This T cell receptor beta chain was recorded in a study of blood T cell repertoires in COVID-19. As for the study in general: The United States, Italy and Spain supplied acute and convalescent COVID-19 samples. Sources were T cells, B-cell-depleted T cells, or PBMCs; the material itself was cDNA or gDNA.

Original analysis: Nucleated cell number was recorded as an estimate derived from reference gene primer amplification. Assay: immunoSEQ multiplex PCR; the TCRdb copy retains only in-frame clones and omits some. Clone size and V and J calls were adopted from that table, with D and trimming inferred from the DNA. The table records around 120,000 clones, about 79% of them present only once. V lost 1 base to trimming and J lost 0 bases, with 10 bases between them. This CDR3 contains 16 residues. The V gene's germline CDR1 is MGHDK and CDR2 SYGVNS. The source is an elderly woman with acute or convalescent COVID-19. This chain links TRBV25-1 with TRBJ1-5; D is undetermined. The sample consisted of peripheral blood. The CDR3 region is CASSEWGDGSNQPQHF. The CDR3 DNA reads as TGTGCCAGCAGTGAATGGGGAGACGGTAGCAATCAGCCCCAGCATTTT.